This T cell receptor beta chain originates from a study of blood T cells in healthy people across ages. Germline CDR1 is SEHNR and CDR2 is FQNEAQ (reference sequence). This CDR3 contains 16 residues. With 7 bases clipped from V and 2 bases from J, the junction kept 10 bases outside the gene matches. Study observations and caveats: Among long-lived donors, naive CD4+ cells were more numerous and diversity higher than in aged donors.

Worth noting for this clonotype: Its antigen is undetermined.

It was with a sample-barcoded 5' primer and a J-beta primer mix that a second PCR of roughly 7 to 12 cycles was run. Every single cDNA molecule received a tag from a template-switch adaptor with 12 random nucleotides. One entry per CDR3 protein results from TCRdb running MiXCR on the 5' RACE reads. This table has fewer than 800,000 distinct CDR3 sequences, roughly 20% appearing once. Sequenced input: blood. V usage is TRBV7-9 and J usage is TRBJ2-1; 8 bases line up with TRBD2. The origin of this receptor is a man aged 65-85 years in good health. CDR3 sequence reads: CASIGGGLRPYNEQFF. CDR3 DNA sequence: TGTGCCAGCATCGGGGGGGGACTGAGGCCCTACAATGAGCAGTTCTTC.